This TCR beta chain is drawn from a study of blood T cell repertoires in COVID-19. Repertoires were generated with immunoSEQ multiplex PCR, while TCRdb's copy carries only in-frame clones and drops some. The sample shows about 400,000 clones, roughly 90% of them seen only once. This clone has only one observation. Trimming took off 0 bases at V and 0 bases at J, with 9 bases between the two ends. In germline, CDR1 is SEHNR, CDR2 FQNEAQ (reference sequence). The CDR3 consists of 15 residues. The TCR originated in a woman aged 40 to 55 with acute COVID-19. Sequencing input: PBMCs or T cells enriched from blood (not recorded which). This chain links TRBV7-9 with TRBJ2-7; a possible D gene is TRBD1 (5 bases). The CDR3 bases are TGTGCCAGCAGCTTAGCGGGGCCAAGCTCCTACGAGCAGTACTTC. Amino acids: CASSLAGPSSYEQYF.